This TCR beta chain was recovered during a study of sequential checkpoint blockade in melanoma. Looking at the study overall: TCRbeta immunosequencing was performed on DNA from roughly 90 pretreatment melanoma tumor samples. Matched biopsies came pretreatment and at week 13 for about 24 patients. Study results and caveats: Patients with week-13 increases in T-cell fraction and clonality benefited about 30 times more often.

Assay used: immunoSEQ multiplex PCR; TCRdb lists only in-frame clones, some missing. There are around 35,000 clones in the sample; roughly 32% occur only once, and 1.5% to 2% lies in the top ten. Concerning this clone: Its antigen is still unknown.

The treatment denotes: randomized to nivolumab then ipilimumab (arm A) or the reverse (arm B). Germline V CDR1 and CDR2: SGHRS, YFSETQ. The ends were cut back, 7 bases at V and 1 base at J, with 11 bases in the middle. The CDR3 consists of 14 residues. The material was tumor tissue (inferred from file names), obtained from a patient given nivolumab and ipilimumab in sequence. The receptor comes from a human donor with melanoma. The rearrangement links TRBV5-1 to TRBJ2-2; the D gene is possibly TRBD2 (5 bases). The CDR3 DNA reads as TGCGCCAGCCAGGACTCCTTGAACACCGGGGAGCTGTTTTTT. Protein: CASQDSLNTGELFF.